This T cell receptor (beta chain) stems from a study of blood T cell repertoires in COVID-19. Across the study: Samples of COVID-19 (acute and convalescent) were obtained from the United States, Italy and Spain. T cells, B-cell-depleted T cells, or PBMCs provided the cDNA or gDNA that served as material.

The CDR3 runs to 12 residues. The V and J ends lost 0 bases and 7 bases respectively, with 7 bases between them. Germline CDR1 reads SGHDT; CDR2 reads YYEEEE. In the original processing: The authors estimated nucleated cell counts from reference gene primer amplification. Sequencing used immunoSEQ multiplex PCR; TCRdb keeps in-frame clones, though not all of them. V, J and clone size reflect that table, while D and trimming were determined from the DNA. The table has under 200,000 clones, around 80% seen once. This clonotype originated in a woman older than 75 with active or convalescent COVID-19. The J gene is TRBJ1-2, the V gene TRBV5-6; D ambiguous. Sequencing input: peripheral blood. DNA of the CDR3: TGTGCCAGCAGCTTGGTTACAGTTGGCTACACCTTC. It specifies CASSLVTVGYTF.